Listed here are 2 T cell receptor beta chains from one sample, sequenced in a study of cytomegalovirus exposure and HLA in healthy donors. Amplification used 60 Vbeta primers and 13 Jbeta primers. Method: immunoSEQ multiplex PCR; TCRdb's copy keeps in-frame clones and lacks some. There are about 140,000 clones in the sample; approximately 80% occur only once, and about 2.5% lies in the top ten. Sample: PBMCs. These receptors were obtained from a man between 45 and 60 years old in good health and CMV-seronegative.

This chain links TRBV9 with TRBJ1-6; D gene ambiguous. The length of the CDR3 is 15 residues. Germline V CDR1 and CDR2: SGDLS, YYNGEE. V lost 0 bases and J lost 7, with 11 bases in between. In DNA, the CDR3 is TGTGCCAGCAGCGTAGATGGGCTGATGAATTCACCCCTCCACTTT. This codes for CASSVDGLMNSPLHF.

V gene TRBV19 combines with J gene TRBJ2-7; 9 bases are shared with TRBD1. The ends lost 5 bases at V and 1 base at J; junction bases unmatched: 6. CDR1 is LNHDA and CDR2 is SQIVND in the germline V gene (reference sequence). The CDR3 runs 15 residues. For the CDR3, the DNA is TGTGCCAGTAGTCGGACCGGGACAGGGTCCTACGAGCAGTACTTC. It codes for CASSRTGTGSYEQYF.